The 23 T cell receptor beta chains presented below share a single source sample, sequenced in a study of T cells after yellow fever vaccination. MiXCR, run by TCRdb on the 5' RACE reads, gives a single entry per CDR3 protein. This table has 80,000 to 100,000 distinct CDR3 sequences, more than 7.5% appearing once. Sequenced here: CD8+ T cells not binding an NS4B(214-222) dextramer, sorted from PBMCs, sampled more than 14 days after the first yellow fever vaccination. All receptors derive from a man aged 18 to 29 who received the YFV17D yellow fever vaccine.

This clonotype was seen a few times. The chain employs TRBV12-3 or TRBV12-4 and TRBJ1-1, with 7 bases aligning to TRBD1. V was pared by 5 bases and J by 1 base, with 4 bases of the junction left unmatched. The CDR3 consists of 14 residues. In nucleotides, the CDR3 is TGTGCCAGCAGTCCGACAGGGCCGAACACTGAAGCTTTCTTT. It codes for CASSPTGPNTEAFF.

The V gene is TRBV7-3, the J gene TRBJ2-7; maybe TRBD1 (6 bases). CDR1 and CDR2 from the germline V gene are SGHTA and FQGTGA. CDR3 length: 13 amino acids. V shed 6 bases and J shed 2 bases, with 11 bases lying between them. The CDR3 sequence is CASSKNRAYEQYV. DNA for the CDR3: TGTGCCAGCAGTAAAAACAGGGCCTACGAGCAGTACGTC.

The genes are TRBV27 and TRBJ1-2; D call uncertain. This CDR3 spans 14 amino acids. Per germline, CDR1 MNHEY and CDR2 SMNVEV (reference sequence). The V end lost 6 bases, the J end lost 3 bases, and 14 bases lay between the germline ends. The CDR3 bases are TGTGCCAGCAGAAGGTTAGGGCTCGACTATGGCTACACCTTC. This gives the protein CASRRLGLDYGYTF.

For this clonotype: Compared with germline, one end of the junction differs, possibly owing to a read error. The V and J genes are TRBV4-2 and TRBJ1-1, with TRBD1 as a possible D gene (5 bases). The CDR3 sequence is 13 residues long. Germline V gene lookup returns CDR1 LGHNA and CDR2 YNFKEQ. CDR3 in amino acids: CASTQGGDTEAFF. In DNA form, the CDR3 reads TGTGCCAGCACCCAAGGAGGGGACACTGAAGCTTTCTTT.

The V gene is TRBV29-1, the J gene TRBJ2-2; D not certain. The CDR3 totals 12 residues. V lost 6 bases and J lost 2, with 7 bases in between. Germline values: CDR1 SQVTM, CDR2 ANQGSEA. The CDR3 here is CSVPINTGELFF. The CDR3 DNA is TGCAGCGTGCCAATTAACACCGGGGAGCTGTTTTTT.

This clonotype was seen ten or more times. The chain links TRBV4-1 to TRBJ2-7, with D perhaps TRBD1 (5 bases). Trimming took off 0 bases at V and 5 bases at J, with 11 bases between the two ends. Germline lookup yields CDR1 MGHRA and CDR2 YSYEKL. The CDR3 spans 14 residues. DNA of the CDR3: TGCGCCAGCAGCCAAGAACCAGGGTTGGACGAGCAGTACTTC. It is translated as CASSQEPGLDEQYF.

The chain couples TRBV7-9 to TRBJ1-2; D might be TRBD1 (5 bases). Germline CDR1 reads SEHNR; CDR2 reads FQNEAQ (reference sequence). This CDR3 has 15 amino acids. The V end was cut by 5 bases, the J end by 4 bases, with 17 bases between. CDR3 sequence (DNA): TGTGCCAGCAGCCCGTCCTTGGGGCTGAGCTATGGCTACACCTTC. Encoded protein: CASSPSLGLSYGYTF.

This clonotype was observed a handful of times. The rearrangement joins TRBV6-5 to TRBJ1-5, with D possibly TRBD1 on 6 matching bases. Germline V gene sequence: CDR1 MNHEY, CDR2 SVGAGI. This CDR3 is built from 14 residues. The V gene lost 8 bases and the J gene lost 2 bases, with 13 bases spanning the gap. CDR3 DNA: TGTGCCAGCCGTATACAGGGAGGCAATCAGCCCCAGCATTTT. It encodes CASRIQGGNQPQHF.

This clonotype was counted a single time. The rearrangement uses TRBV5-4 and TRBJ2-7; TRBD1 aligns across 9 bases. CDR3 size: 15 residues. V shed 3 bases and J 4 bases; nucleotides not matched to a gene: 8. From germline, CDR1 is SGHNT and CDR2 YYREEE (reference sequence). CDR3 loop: CASSSGTGFGYEQYF. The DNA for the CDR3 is TGTGCCAGCAGCTCCGGGACAGGGTTTGGATACGAGCAGTACTTC.

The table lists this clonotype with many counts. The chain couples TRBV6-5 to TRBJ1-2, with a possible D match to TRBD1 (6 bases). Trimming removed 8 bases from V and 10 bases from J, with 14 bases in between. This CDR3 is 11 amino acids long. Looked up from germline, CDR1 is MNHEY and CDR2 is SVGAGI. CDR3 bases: TGTGCCAGCTCCACAGGGTGGGACTACACCTTC. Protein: CASSTGWDYTF.

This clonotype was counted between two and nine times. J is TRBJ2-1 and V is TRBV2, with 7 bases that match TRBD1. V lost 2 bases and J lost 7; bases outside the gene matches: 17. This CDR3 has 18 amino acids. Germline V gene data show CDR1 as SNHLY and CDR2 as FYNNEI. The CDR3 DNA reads TGTGCCAGCAGTGAAAGTTCCAGGGGGTACGTCATTGAAAATGAGCAGTTCTTC. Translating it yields CASSESSRGYVIENEQFF.

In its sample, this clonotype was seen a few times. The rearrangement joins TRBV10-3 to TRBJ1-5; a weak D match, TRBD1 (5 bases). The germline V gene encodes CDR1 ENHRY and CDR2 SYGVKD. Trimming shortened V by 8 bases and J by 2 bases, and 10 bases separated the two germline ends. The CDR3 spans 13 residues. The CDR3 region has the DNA TGTGCCATCCAGGGCGGAGGCAATCAGCCCCAGCATTTT. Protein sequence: CAIQGGGNQPQHF.

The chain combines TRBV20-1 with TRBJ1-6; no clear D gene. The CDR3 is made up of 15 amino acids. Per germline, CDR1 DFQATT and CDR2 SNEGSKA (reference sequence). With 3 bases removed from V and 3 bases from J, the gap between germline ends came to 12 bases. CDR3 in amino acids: CSARASSFYNSPLHF. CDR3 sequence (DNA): TGCAGTGCTAGGGCCTCTTCTTTCTATAATTCACCCCTCCACTTT.

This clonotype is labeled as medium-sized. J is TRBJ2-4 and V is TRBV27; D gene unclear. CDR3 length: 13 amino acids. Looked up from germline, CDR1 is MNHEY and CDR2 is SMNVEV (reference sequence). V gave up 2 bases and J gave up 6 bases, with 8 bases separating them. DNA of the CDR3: TGTGCCAGCAGTTTACCAGGCGGAAACATTCAGTACTTC. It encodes CASSLPGGNIQYF.

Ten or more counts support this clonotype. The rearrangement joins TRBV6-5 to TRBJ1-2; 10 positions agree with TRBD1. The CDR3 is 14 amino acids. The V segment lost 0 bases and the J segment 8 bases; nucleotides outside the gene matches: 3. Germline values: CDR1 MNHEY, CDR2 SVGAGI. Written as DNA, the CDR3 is TGTGCCAGCAGTTACTCGACAGGGGGCGGGGGCTACACCTTC. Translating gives CASSYSTGGGGYTF.

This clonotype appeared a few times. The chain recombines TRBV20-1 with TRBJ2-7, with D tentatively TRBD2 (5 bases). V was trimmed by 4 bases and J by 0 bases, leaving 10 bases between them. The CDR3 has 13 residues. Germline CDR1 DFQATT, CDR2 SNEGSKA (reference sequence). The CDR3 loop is CSAIQTNSYEQYV. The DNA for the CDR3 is TGCAGTGCTATACAGACTAACTCCTACGAGCAGTACGTC.

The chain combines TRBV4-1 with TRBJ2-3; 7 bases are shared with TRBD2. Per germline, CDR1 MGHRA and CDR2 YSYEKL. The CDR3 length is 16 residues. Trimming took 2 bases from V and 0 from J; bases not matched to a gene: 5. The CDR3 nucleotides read TGCGCCAGCAGCCAACCGACTAGCCTGAGCACAGATACGCAGTATTTT. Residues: CASSQPTSLSTDTQYF.

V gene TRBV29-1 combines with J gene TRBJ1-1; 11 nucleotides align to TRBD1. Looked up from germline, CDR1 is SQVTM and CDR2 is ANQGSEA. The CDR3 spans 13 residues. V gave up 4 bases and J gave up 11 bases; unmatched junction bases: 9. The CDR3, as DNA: TGCAGCGTTGCGGACAGGGGGCCGGGTAATGCTTTCTTT. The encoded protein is CSVADRGPGNAFF.

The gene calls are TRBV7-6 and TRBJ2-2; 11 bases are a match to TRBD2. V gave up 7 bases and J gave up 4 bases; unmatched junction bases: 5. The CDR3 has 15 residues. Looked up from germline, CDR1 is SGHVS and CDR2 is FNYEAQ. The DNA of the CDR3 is TGTGCCAGCACCCCCACTAGCGGGGGCACCGGGGAGCTGTTTTTT. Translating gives CASTPTSGGTGELFF. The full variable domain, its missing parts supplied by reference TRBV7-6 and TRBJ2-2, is GAGVSQSPRYKVTKRGQDVALRCDPISGHVSLYWYRQALGQGPEFLTYFNYEAQQDKSGLPNDRFSAERPEGSISTLTIQRTEQRDSAMYRCASTPTSGGTGELFFGEGSRLTVL.

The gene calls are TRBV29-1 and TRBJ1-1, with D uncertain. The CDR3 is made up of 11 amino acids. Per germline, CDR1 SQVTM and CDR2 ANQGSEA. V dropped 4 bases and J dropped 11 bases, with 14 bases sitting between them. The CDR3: CSVVVRSFAFF. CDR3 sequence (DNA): TGCAGCGTTGTTGTTCGGAGTTTCGCTTTCTTT.

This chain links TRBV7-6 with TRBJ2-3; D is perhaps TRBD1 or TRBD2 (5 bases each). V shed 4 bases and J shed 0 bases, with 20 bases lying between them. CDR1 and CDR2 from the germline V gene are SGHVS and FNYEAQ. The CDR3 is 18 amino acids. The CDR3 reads CASSSFSGTVSSTDTQYF. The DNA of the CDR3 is TGTGCCAGCAGCTCCTTTTCTGGGACCGTTTCTAGCACAGATACGCAGTATTTT.

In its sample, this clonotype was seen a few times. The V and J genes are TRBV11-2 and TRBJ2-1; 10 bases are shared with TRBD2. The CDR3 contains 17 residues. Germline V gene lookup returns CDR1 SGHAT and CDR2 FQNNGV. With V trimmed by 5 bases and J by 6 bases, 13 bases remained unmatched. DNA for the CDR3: TGTGCCAGCAGCCGCCCCTTACTAGCGGGGCCTCCCAATGAGCAGTTCTTC. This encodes CASSRPLLAGPPNEQFF.

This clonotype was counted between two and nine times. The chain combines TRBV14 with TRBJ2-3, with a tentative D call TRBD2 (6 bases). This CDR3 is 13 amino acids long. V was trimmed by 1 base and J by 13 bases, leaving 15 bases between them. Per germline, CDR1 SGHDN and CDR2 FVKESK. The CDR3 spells CASSQVGGPSEYF. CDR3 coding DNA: TGTGCCAGCAGCCAAGTCGGGGGACCCTCCGAGTATTTT.